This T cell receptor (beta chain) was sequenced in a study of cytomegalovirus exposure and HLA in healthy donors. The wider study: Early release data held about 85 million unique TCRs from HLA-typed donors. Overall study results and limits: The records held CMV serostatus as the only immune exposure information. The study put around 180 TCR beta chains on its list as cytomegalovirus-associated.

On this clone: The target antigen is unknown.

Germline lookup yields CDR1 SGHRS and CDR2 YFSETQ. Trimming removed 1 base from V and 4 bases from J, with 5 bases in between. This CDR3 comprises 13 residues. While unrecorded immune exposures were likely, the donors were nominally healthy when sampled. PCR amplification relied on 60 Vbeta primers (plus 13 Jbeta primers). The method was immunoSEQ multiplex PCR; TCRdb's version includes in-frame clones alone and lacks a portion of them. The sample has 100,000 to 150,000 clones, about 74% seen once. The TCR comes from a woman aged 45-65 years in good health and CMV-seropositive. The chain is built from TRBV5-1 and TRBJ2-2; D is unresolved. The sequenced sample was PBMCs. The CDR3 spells CASSLRFTGELFF. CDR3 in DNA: TGCGCCAGCAGCTTGCGGTTCACCGGGGAGCTGTTTTTT.